This TCR beta chain is drawn from a study of blood T cell dynamics during melanoma immunotherapy. Study-level information: Patients with metastatic melanoma got pembrolizumab or nivolumab-ipilimumab as first-line care.

Germline lookup yields CDR1 SGHTA and CDR2 FQGNSA. The CDR3 runs to 18 residues. V was clipped by 1 base and J by 0 bases, with 18 bases between them. Sample time point: week 3, after first cycle of checkpoint inhibitor. Apart from two fast progressors, RECIST 1.1 response was judged 12 weeks post-infusion. DNA loading was fixed at about 340 ng for all bulk PBMC samples. The method was immunoSEQ multiplex PCR; TCRdb's version includes in-frame clones alone and lacks a portion of them. The repertoire holds 10,000 to 13,000 clones, with about 88% as singletons. General observations from the study: Clones driving repertoire changes may be melanoma-specific or general immune activation.

Worth noting for this clone: Its target is not known.

This TCR was sampled from a human donor with melanoma. Sequencing used blood, obtained from a patient treated with checkpoint blockade. The chain links TRBV7-2 to TRBJ2-5, with D maybe TRBD2 (6 bases). CDR3 DNA: TGTGCCAGCAGCTTAGATAGGTTCGGCGGGGCGCACCAAGAGACCCAGTACTTC. Encoded protein: CASSLDRFGGAHQETQYF.